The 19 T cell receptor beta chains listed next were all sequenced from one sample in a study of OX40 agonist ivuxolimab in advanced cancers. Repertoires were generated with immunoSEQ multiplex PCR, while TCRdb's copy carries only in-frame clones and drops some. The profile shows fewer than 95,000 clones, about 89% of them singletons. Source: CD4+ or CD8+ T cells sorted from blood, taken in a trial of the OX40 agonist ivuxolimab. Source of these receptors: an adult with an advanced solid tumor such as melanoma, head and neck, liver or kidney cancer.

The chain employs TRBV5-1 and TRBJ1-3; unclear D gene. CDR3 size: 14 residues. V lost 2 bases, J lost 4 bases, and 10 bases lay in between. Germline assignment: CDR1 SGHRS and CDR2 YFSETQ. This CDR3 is CASSFDWTGNTIYF. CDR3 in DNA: TGCGCCAGCAGCTTTGACTGGACGGGAAACACCATATATTTT.

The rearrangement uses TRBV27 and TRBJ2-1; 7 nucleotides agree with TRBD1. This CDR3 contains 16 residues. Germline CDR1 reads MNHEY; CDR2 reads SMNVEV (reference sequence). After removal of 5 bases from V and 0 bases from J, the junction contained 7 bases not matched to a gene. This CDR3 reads CASSITRGTSYNEQFF. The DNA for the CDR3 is TGTGCCAGCAGTATCACCAGGGGGACCTCCTACAATGAGCAGTTCTTC.

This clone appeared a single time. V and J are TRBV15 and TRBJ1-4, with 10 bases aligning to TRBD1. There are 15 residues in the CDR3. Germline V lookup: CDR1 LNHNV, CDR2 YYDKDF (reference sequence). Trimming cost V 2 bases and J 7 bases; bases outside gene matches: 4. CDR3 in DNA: TGTGCCACCAGCAGAATGCGGACAGGGGGTGAAAAACTGTTTTTT. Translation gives CATSRMRTGGEKLFF.

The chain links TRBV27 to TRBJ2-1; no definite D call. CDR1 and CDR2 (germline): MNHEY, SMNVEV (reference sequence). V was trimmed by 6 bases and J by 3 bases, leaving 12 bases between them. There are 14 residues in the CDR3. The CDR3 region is CASSRTAVYNEQFF. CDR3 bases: TGTGCCAGCAGCCGGACGGCGGTCTACAATGAGCAGTTCTTC.

CDR3 nucleotide sequence: TGTGCCAGCAGCTCCTCCGGGACGCCCTTCGAGCAGTTCTTC. Protein: CASSSSGTPFEQFF. The chain uses TRBV5-4 and TRBJ2-1, with D possibly called TRBD1 or TRBD2 (5 bases each). V lost 3 bases and J 10 bases, leaving 17 bases between the germline ends. CDR3 length: 14 amino acids. Germline V gene sequence: CDR1 SGHNT, CDR2 YYREEE (reference sequence).

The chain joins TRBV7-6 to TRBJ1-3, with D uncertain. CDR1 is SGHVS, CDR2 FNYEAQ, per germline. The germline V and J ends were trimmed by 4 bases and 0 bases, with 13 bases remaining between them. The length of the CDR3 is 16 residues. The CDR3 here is CASSSLPPLSGNTIYF. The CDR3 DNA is TGTGCCAGCAGCTCGCTACCTCCGCTCTCTGGAAACACCATATATTTT.

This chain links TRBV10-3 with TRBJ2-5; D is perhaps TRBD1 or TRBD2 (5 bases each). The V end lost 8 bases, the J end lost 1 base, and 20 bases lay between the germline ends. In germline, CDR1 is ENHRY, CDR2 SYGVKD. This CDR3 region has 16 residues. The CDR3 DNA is TGTGCCATCGGGGAACCGGGACGCAATATCCAAGAGACCCAGTACTTC. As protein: CAIGEPGRNIQETQYF.

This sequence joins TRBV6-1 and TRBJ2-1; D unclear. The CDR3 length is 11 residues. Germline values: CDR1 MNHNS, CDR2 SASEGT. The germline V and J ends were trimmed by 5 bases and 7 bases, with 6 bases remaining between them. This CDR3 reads CASSYLNEQFF. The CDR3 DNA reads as TGTGCCAGCAGTTACCTGAATGAGCAGTTCTTC.

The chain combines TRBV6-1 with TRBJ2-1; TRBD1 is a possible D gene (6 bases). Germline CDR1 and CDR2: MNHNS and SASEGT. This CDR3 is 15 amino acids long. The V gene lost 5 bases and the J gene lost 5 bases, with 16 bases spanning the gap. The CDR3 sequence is CASSSPGHGNNEQFF. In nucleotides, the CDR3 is TGTGCCAGCAGTTCACCGGGACACGGGAACAATGAGCAGTTCTTC.

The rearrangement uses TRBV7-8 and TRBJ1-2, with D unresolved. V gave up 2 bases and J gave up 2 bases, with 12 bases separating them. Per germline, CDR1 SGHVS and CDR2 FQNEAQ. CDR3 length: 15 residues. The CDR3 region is CASSLFRDRNYGYTF. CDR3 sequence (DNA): TGTGCCAGCAGCTTATTCCGTGATAGAAACTATGGCTACACCTTC.

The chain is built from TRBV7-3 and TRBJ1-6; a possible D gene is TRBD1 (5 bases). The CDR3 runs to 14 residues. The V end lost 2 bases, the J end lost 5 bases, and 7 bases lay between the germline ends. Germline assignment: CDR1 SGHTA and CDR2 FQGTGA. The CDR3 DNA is TGTGCCAGCAGCTTAGGAGGGGATAATTCACCCCTCCACTTT. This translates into CASSLGGDNSPLHF.

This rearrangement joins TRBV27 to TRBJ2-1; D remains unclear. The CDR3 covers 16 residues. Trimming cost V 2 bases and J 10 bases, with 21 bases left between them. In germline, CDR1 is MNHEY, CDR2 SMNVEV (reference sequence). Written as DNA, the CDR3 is TGTGCCAGCAGTTTACCGCCAACTGGAAGGAGCTTCGAGCAGTTCTTC. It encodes CASSLPPTGRSFEQFF.

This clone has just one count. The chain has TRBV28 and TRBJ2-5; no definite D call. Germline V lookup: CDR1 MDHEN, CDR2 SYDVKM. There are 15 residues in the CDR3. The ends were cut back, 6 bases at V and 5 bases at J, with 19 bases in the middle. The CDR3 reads CASSQRDTVAETQYF. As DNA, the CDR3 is TGTGCCAGCAGCCAAAGGGATACAGTAGCCGAGACCCAGTACTTC.

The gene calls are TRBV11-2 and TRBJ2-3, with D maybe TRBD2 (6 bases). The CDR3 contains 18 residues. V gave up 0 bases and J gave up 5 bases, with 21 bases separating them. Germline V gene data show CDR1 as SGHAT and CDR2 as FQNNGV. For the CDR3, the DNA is TGTGCCAGCAGCTTAGATCGTTTGAGCGGGTGGAGTGTAGATACGCAGTATTTT. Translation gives CASSLDRLSGWSVDTQYF.

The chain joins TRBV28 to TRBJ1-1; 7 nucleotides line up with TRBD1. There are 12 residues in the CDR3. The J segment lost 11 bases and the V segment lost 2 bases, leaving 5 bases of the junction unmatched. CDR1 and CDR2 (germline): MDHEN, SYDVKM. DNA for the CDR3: TGTGCCAGCAGTTTACCGACAGGGCATGCTTTCTTT. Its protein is CASSLPTGHAFF.

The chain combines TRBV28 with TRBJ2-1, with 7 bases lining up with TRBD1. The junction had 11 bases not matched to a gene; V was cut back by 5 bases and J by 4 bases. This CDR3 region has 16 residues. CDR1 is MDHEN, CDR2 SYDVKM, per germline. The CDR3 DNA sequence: TGTGCCAGCAGTGCCGTACGACAGGGATGGTACAATGAGCAGTTCTTC. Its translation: CASSAVRQGWYNEQFF.

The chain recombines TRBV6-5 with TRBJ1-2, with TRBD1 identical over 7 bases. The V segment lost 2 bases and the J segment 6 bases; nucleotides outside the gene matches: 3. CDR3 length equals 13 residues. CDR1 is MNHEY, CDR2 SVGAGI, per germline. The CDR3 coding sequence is TGTGCCAGCAGTTACCCAACAGGGGATGGCTACACCTTC. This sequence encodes CASSYPTGDGYTF.

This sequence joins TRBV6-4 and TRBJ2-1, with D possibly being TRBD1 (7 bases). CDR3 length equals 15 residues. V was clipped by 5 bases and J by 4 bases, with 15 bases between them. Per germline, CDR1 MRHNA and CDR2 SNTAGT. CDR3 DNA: TGTGCCAGCAGTCGGTCCAGGGGGGTTTACAATGAGCAGTTCTTC. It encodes CASSRSRGVYNEQFF.

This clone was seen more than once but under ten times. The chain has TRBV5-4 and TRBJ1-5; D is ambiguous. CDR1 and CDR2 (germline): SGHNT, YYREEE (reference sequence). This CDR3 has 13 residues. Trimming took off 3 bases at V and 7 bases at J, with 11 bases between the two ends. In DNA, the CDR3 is TGTGCCAGCAGCTACGATACGGGACAGCCCCAGCATTTT. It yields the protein CASSYDTGQPQHF.